The clone carrying this T cell receptor (beta chain) came up a few times. This sample was included in a study of blood T cells in healthy people across ages. Trimming shortened V by 6 bases and J by 0 bases, and 11 bases separated the two germline ends. The CDR3 runs 14 residues. The germline CDR1 and CDR2 sequences are MNHEY and SVGEGT. The use of a sample-barcoded 5' primer and a J-beta primer mix characterized a second PCR of roughly 7 to 11 cycles. TCRdb itself ran the 5' RACE reads through MiXCR, one entry per CDR3 protein. The table includes about 780,000 distinct CDR3 sequences, around 50% detected once.

Sequencing was done on a sample of blood. The clonotype originates from an elderly man in good health. The genes are TRBV6-2 or TRBV6-3 and TRBJ2-5; either TRBD1 or TRBD2 may supply D (5 bases each). In DNA, the CDR3 is TGTGCCAGCAGGGCCTCGGGACACCAAGAGACCCAGTACTTC. Translation gives CASRASGHQETQYF.